These 22 T cell receptor beta chains were sequenced from one sample in a study of blood T cell repertoires in COVID-19. Assay: immunoSEQ multiplex PCR; the TCRdb copy retains only in-frame clones and omits some. Among some 250,000 clones listed, 82% were seen once. Sequencing used peripheral blood. Receptors were obtained from a woman aged 18-29 years with acute or convalescent COVID-19.

The chain carries TRBV7-9 and TRBJ2-2, with D possibly being TRBD1 (5 bases). The CDR3 is 16 residues long. The V end was cut by 7 bases, the J end by 3 bases, with 18 bases between. The germline gives CDR1 SEHNR, CDR2 FQNEAQ (reference sequence). Written as DNA, the CDR3 is TGTGCCAGCAACCTCGGGTTAGGGGTGGACACCGGGGAGCTGTTTTTT. This codes for CASNLGLGVDTGELFF. The full variable domain, rest sourced from reference TRBV7-9 and TRBJ2-2, is DTGVSQNPRHKITKRGQNVTFRCDPISEHNRLYWYRQTLGQGPEFLTYFQNEAQLEKSRLLSDRFSAERPKGSFSTLEIQRTEQGDSAMYLCASNLGLGVDTGELFFGEGSRLTVL.

The rearrangement joins TRBV7-9 to TRBJ1-4, with D possibly TRBD1 on 5 matching bases. V lost 7 bases to trimming and J lost 0 bases, with 15 bases between them. This CDR3 region has 16 residues. Germline-derived CDR1 and CDR2 are SEHNR and FQNEAQ (reference sequence). CDR3 residues: CASTLRGESTNEKLFF. The DNA of the CDR3 is TGTGCCAGCACCCTACGGGGGGAATCAACTAATGAAAAACTGTTTTTT.

The chain recombines TRBV7-8 with TRBJ2-1; 8 positions agree with TRBD2. J was trimmed by 7 bases and V by 4 bases; bases with no gene match: 6. Germline CDR1 is SGHVS and CDR2 is FQNEAQ. This CDR3 spans 14 amino acids. The CDR3 region has the DNA TGTGCCAGCAGCTACGAGCGGGAGAATAATGAGCAGTTCTTC. Translated, it gives CASSYERENNEQFF.

The V gene is TRBV9, the J gene TRBJ1-3, with D possibly being TRBD1 (6 bases). The CDR3 length is 16 residues. Germline CDR1 and CDR2: SGDLS and YYNGEE. With 3 bases removed from V and 4 bases from J, the gap between germline ends came to 17 bases. The CDR3 nucleotides read TGTGCCAGCAGCGCTCAAACACCAGGGGTGGGAAACACCATATATTTT. Encoded protein: CASSAQTPGVGNTIYF.

This clone was counted between two and nine times. The chain is built from TRBV19 and TRBJ1-2; 8 bases map to TRBD1. This CDR3 has 15 amino acids. Germline V lookup: CDR1 LNHDA, CDR2 SQIVND (reference sequence). Germline trimming cut 3 bases from V and 3 bases from J; bases unmatched to any gene: 6. The CDR3 sequence is CASSISRDRYYGYTF. CDR3 in DNA: TGTGCCAGTAGTATTAGTCGGGACAGGTACTATGGCTACACCTTC.

V gene TRBV15 combines with J gene TRBJ2-3; 10 bases are a match to TRBD2. Per germline, CDR1 LNHNV and CDR2 YYDKDF (reference sequence). V gave up 0 bases and J gave up 4 bases; unmatched junction bases: 13. The CDR3 is 19 amino acids. The CDR3, as DNA: TGTGCCACCAGCAGAGATTCGTTAGGGCTAGCGGGAGTTTCAGATACGCAGTATTTT. It specifies CATSRDSLGLAGVSDTQYF. The full variable domain, completed using reference TRBV15 and TRBJ2-3, is DAMVIQNPRYQVTQFGKPVTLSCSQTLNHNVMYWYQQKSSQAPKLLFHYYDKDFNNEADTPDNFQSRRPNTSFCFLDIRSPGLGDTAMYLCATSRDSLGLAGVSDTQYFGPGTRLTVL.

V usage is TRBV6-5 and J usage is TRBJ1-2; 8 nucleotides match TRBD1. This CDR3 region has 14 residues. The V gene's germline CDR1 is MNHEY and CDR2 SVGAGI. With 6 bases clipped from V and 3 bases from J, the junction kept 6 bases outside the gene matches. CDR3 amino acids: CASRVQGGDYGYTF. Written as DNA, the CDR3 is TGTGCCAGCAGAGTACAGGGGGGGGACTATGGCTACACCTTC.

The chain couples TRBV12-3 or TRBV12-4 to TRBJ1-2; no clear D gene. The CDR3 is 13 residues long. V was cut by 5 bases and J by 4 bases, with 11 bases left in between. CDR3 loop: CASSPLRVYGYTF. CDR3 DNA: TGTGCCAGCAGTCCACTTCGGGTCTATGGCTACACCTTC.

A few counts support this clone. The chain links TRBV30 to TRBJ1-2; no reliable D call. The CDR3 is 12 amino acids. Germline lookup yields CDR1 GTSNPN and CDR2 SVGIG (reference sequence). V shed 6 bases and J shed 2 bases, with 10 bases lying between them. CDR3 protein: CACDIKNYGYTF. DNA for the CDR3: TGTGCCTGTGACATAAAAAACTATGGCTACACCTTC.

This clone was picked up one time. V usage is TRBV5-1 and J usage is TRBJ2-3; the D gene is possibly TRBD2 (6 bases). Trimming took 5 bases from V and 2 from J, leaving 15 bases between them. Germline CDR1 and CDR2: SGHRS and YFSETQ. The CDR3 runs to 15 residues. Written as DNA, the CDR3 is TGCGCCAGCAGTCTTCGAGCGGGCGACACAGATACGCAGTATTTT. Residues: CASSLRAGDTDTQYF. Looking up the rest from reference TRBV5-1 and TRBJ2-3 gives the full variable domain: KAGVTQTPRYLIKTRGQQVTLSCSPISGHRSVSWYQQTPGQGLQFLFEYFSETQRNKGNFPGRFSGRQFSNSRSEMNVSTLELGDSALYLCASSLRAGDTDTQYFGPGTRLTVL.

V and J are TRBV25-1 and TRBJ1-6, with TRBD1 identical over 9 bases. Germline-derived CDR1 and CDR2 are MGHDK and SYGVNS. This CDR3 spans 18 amino acids. V lost 2 bases and J lost 10; bases outside the gene matches: 15. This CDR3 is CASSEELFGQGQGSPLHF. CDR3 in DNA: TGTGCCAGCAGTGAAGAATTATTCGGACAGGGGCAGGGGTCACCCCTCCACTTT.

This chain links TRBV11-2 with TRBJ1-5; weak D call: TRBD1 (6 bases). The CDR3 totals 15 residues. Germline V gives CDR1 SGHAT, CDR2 FQNNGV. Trimming stripped 0 bases from V and 7 bases from J, with 13 bases between. The CDR3 bases are TGTGCCAGCAGCTTAGACAGGACTCAGGGGCAGCCCCAGCATTTT. Translated: CASSLDRTQGQPQHF.

The rearrangement joins TRBV11-2 to TRBJ2-2, with a weak D call TRBD2 (6 bases). The CDR3 consists of 14 residues. Germline CDR1 reads SGHAT; CDR2 reads FQNNGV. Trimming removed 7 bases at V and 2 bases at J, with 11 bases between. CDR3 coding DNA: TGTGCCAGCACCCTTAGCGGAAACACCGGGGAGCTGTTTTTT. Translating it yields CASTLSGNTGELFF. The variable domain in full, with the rest retrieved from reference TRBV11-2 and TRBJ2-2, is EAGVAQSPRYKIIEKRQSVAFWCNPISGHATLYWYQQILGQGPKLLIQFQNNGVVDDSQLPKDRFSAERLKGVDSTLKIQPAKLEDSAVYLCASTLSGNTGELFFGEGSRLTVL.

This clone showed up just a few times. This rearrangement joins TRBV7-3 to TRBJ1-5; D unresolved. The CDR3 sequence is 13 residues long. Germline CDR1 and CDR2: SGHTA and FQGTGA. V lost 5 bases, J lost 5 bases, and 10 bases lay in between. The CDR3 nucleotides are TGTGCCAGCAGCCCCCACAGAGATCAGCCCCAGCATTTT. Translated, it gives CASSPHRDQPQHF.

The rearrangement links TRBV19 to TRBJ2-7; 10 bases agree with TRBD2. The CDR3 is made up of 14 amino acids. Per germline, CDR1 LNHDA and CDR2 SQIVND (reference sequence). The J segment lost 2 bases and the V segment lost 5 bases, leaving 3 bases of the junction unmatched. The CDR3 here is CASSQAGGPYEQYF. The CDR3 bases are TGTGCCAGTAGTCAAGCGGGAGGGCCCTACGAGCAGTACTTC.

This chain connects TRBV28 to TRBJ2-1, with TRBD2 identical over 9 bases. V dropped 3 bases and J dropped 6; count of bases not matched to a gene: 21. Germline V lookup: CDR1 MDHEN, CDR2 SYDVKM. This CDR3 has 20 residues. The CDR3 reads CASSFSRLAGFRWRINEQFF. The DNA for the CDR3 is TGTGCCAGCAGTTTCTCCCGGCTAGCGGGATTTCGATGGAGGATCAATGAGCAGTTCTTC.

The chain couples TRBV6-2 or TRBV6-3 to TRBJ2-7, with 7 positions matching TRBD2. The CDR3 spans 14 residues. Looked up from germline, CDR1 is MNHEY and CDR2 is SVGEGT. J gave up 3 bases and V 2 bases, and 4 bases lay outside the gene matches. The CDR3: CASSYEWEGYEQYF. The CDR3 coding sequence is TGTGCCAGCAGTTACGAGTGGGAGGGCTACGAGCAGTACTTC.

The sample holds one count of this clone. V and J are TRBV27 and TRBJ2-4, with 7 bases identical to TRBD2. The CDR3 runs to 18 residues. After removal of 3 bases from V and 1 base from J, the junction contained 12 bases not matched to a gene. The germline gives CDR1 MNHEY, CDR2 SMNVEV (reference sequence). The CDR3 nucleotides read TGTGCCAGCAGTTTCTCGCGGGAGTGGGTCGAGGCCAAAAACATTCAGTACTTC. Its protein product is CASSFSREWVEAKNIQYF.

The V gene is TRBV10-3, the J gene TRBJ1-2; 8 nucleotides align to TRBD1. Losses at the gene ends were 10 bases for V and 3 bases for J; bases not matched to a gene: 10. The CDR3 is 14 residues long. CDR1 and CDR2 (germline): ENHRY, SYGVKD. CDR3: CATFPGTGYYGYTF. CDR3 DNA sequence: TGTGCCACCTTTCCCGGGACAGGATACTATGGCTACACCTTC.

This clone has only a few counts. A junction end diverges from the germline sequence, so it may reflect a read error. The V call is TRBV7-7, the J call TRBJ2-2; unclear D gene. The CDR3 has 14 residues. Germline CDR1 and CDR2: SSHAT and FNYEAQ (reference sequence). CDR3 in amino acids: CASSKGGNTGELFF. The DNA of the CDR3 is TGTGCTAGCAGCAAAGGCGGGAACACCGGGGAGCTGTTTTTT.

V gene TRBV11-2 combines with J gene TRBJ2-3; 8 bases are a match to TRBD2. CDR3 length: 17 amino acids. Germline loops: CDR1 SGHAT, CDR2 FQNNGV. V shed 5 bases, J shed 4 bases, and the junction held 14 bases outside the gene matches. CDR3 sequence reads: CASSPLRGAGVADTQYF. CDR3 DNA sequence: TGTGCCAGCAGCCCACTGCGGGGGGCGGGAGTAGCAGATACGCAGTATTTT.

The chain carries TRBV6-5 and TRBJ1-6; 9 bases are shared with TRBD1. This CDR3 spans 16 amino acids. Germline V lookup: CDR1 MNHEY, CDR2 SVGAGI. V shed 0 bases, J shed 6 bases, and the junction held 3 bases outside the gene matches. CDR3 sequence (DNA): TGTGCCAGCAGTTACTCGAAGACAGGGGGTAATTCACCCCTCCACTTT. Protein: CASSYSKTGGNSPLHF.